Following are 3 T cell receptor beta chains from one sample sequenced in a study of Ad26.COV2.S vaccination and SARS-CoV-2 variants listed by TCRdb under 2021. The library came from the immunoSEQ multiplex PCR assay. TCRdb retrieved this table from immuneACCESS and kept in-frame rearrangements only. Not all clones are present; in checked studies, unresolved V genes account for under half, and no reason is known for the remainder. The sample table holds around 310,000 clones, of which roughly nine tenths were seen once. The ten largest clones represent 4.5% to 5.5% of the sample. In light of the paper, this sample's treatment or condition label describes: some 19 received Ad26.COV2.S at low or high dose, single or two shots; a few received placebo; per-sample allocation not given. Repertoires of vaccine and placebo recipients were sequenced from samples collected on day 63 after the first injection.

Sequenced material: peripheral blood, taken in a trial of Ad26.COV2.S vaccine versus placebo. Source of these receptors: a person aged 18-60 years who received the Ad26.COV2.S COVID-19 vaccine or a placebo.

CDR3 protein: CASRAGAGQPQHF. In nucleotides, the CDR3 is TGTGCCAGTAGGGCAGGGGCAGGTCAGCCCCAGCATTTT. The chain uses TRBV19 and TRBJ1-5; maybe TRBD1 (6 bases). Germline V gene lookup returns CDR1 LNHDA and CDR2 SQIVND (reference sequence). The V end lost 6 bases, the J end lost 6 bases, and 12 bases lay between the germline ends. The CDR3 length is 13 residues.

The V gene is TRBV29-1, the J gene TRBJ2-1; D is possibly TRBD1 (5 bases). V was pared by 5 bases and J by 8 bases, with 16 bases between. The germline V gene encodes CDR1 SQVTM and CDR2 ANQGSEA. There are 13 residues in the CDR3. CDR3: CSVLPGLMDEQFF. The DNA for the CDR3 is TGCAGCGTTTTACCAGGGTTGATGGATGAGCAGTTCTTC.

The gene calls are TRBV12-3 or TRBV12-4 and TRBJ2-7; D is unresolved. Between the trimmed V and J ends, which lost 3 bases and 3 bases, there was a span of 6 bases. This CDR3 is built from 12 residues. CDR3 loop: CASSLNGYEQYV. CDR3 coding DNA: TGTGCCAGCAGTTTGAACGGCTACGAGCAGTACGTC.